This TCR beta chain is from a study of blood T cell repertoires in COVID-19 (TCRdb year 2020). Broadly, across the study: Samples covering the acute and convalescent phases of COVID-19 were provided by collaborators in the United States, Italy and Spain. Subjects who had been exposed to COVID-19, were actively infected with it, or had recovered from it provided the deeply sampled blood TCRbeta repertoires that made up the dataset. The prospective study material was composed of cDNA or gDNA derived from T cells, B-cell-depleted T cells, or PBMCs. The samples were drawn from the first 160 participants of the ongoing ImmuneRACE study and from 950 to 1,500 subjects provided by 6 global collaborators. Sample metadata almost always included a de-identified subject ID, COVID-19 status, age in years and sex. Where available, HLA class I and class II types were obtained from metadata supplied by the sample provider rather than from assay-based typing. A freely available public database, intended as a resource for researchers studying the immune response to SARS-CoV-2, is where the repertoires were released. Study-level results and caveats: The quantity of clinical and demographic metadata differed by source and by participant and was supplied without curation.

The germline V gene provides CDR1 SGHRS and CDR2 YFSETQ. The CDR3, from cysteine to phenylalanine, totals 14 residues. Kept here is only the CDR3 DNA, which spans 42 bases and is read in frame from base 1. Trimming costs V 4 bases and J 1 base, and their ends lie 12 bases apart. Remarks on this clone: No cognate antigen has been identified for it. No base quality values were provided; no much bigger clone lies one nucleotide off.

The collaborating institutions used their own protocols to collect whole blood in K2EDTA tubes. For TCRbeta analysis, collaborators shipped samples as frozen whole blood, isolated PBMCs, or DNA extracted from either of those sample types. TCRbeta CDR3 regions were amplified from genomic DNA using the immunoSEQ Assay, a bias-controlled multiplex PCR. The authors' analysis ran thus. Nucleated cell counts per sample were estimated from amplification of reference gene primers within the assay. Sequence reads were collapsed and filtered to measure the absolute abundance of every unique TCRbeta CDR3 rearrangement. For each sample, productive Simpson clonality was calculated as the square root of Simpson's diversity index across productive rearrangements. The source is immuneACCESS, and TCRdb retained only in-frame sequences with V and J called. Part of the clones is not carried over; for the studies checked, unresolved V genes explain less than half of this, and the remainder is unexplained. V and J calls and clone size come straight from that table; D and trimming were deduced from the DNA. The sample includes some 260,000 clones, with approximately 85% observed a single time. The ten largest clones take up just under 0.8% of the sample.

Material for sequencing was peripheral blood. The chain couples TRBV5-1 to TRBJ2-7; matching of 6 bases hints at TRBD2 as the D gene. The TCR comes from a woman aged 30 to 39 with acute or convalescent COVID-19. In nucleotide form, the sequence is TGCGCCAGCAGCAGAGGAGGGCCTTCCTACGAGCAGTACTTC. It specifies CASSRGGPSYEQYF.